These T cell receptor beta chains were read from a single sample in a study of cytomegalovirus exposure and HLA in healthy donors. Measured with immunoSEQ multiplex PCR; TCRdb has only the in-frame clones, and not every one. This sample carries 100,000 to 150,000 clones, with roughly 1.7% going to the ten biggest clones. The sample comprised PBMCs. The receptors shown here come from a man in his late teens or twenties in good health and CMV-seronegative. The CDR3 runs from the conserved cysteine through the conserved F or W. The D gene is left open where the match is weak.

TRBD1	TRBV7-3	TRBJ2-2	TGTGCCAGCAGCTCGGGACAGGGGAGAACCGGGGAGCTGTTTTTT	CASSSGQGRTGELFF
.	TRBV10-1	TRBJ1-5	TGCGCCAGCAAATCGATCAGGGGAGTAAACAATCAGCCCCAGCATTTT	CASKSIRGVNNQPQHF
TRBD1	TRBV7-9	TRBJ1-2	TGTGCCAGCATAACGACCCAGGGGGGTGGCTACACCTTC	CASITTQGGGYTF
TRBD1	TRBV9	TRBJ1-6	TGTGCCAGCAGCTCACGGGACAGGGAAAATTCACCCCTCCACTTT	CASSSRDRENSPLHF
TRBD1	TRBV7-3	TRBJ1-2	TGTGCCAGCAGTCTATACCCTTCGGGACAGGGGGGGATTCACTATGGCTACACCTTC	CASSLYPSGQGGIHYGYTF
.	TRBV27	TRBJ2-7	TGTGCCAGCAGGCCCCTACCTGGACAACTCTACGAGCAGTACTTC	CASRPLPGQLYEQYF
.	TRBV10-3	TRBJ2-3	TGTGCCATCAGTGAGTCGGGACAAAGCGCAGATACGCAGTATTTT	CAISESGQSADTQYF
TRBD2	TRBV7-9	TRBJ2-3	TGTGCCAGCAGCACCCGGCGGGTGCGTCTAGCGGGAGCCACAGATACGCAGTATTTT	CASSTRRVRLAGATDTQYF
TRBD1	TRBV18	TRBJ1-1	TGTGCCAGCTCACCTACACAGGGGAGAACTGAAGCTTTCTTT	CASSPTQGRTEAFF
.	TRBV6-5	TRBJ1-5	TGTGCCAGCAGTTACTCGACCCAGGGTCCCCAGCATTTT	CASSYSTQGPQHF
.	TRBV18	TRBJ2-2	TGTGCCAGCTCACCCCTTCCAGGGGCGGCCACCGGGGAGCTGTTTTTT	CASSPLPGAATGELFF
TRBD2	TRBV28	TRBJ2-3	TGTGCCAGCAGTCCAACGCCTTTCGGGAGGGCGGCAGATACGCAGTATTTT	CASSPTPFGRAADTQYF
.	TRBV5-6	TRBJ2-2	TGTGCCAGCAGCGCGGGACTTCACACGAACACCGGGGAGCTGTTTTTT	CASSAGLHTNTGELFF
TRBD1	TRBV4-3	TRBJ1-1	TGCGCCAGCAGCCATGACAGGGGTGGAACTGAAGCTTTCTTT	CASSHDRGGTEAFF
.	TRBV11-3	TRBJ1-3	TGTGCCAGCAGCCTGATGGAGGGAAACACCATATATTTT	CASSLMEGNTIYF
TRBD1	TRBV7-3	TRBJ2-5	TGTGCCAGCAGCGCCCAGACAGGGTCGCGAGAGACCCAGTACTTC	CASSAQTGSRETQYF
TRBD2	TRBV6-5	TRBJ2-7	TGTGCCAGCAGTCCTACTAGCGGGGGGTACGGGCAGTACTTC	CASSPTSGGYGQYF
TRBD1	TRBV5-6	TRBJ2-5	TGTGCCAGCAGCTTGACAGGGGGAGAGACCCAGTACTTC	CASSLTGGETQYF
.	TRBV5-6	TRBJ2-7	TGTGCCAGCAGCTTTCCGGGTATTGGTTACGAGCAGTACTTC	CASSFPGIGYEQYF
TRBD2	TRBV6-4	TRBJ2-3	TGTGCCAGCAAGGGGACTAGCGGGGGGGCAGATACGCAGTATTTT	CASKGTSGGADTQYF